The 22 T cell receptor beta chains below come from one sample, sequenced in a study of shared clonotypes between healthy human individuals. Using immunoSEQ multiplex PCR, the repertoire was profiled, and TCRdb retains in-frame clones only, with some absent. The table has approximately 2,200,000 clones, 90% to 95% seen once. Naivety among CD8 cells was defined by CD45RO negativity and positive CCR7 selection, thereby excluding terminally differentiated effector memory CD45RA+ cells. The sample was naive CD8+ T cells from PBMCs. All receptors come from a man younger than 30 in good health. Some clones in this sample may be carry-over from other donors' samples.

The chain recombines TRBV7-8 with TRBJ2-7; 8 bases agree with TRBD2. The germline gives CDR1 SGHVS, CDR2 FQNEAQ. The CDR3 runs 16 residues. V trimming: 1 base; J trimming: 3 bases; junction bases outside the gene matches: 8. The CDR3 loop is CASSLDVAGQLYEQYF. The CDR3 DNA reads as TGTGCCAGCAGCTTAGACGTAGCGGGGCAGCTCTACGAGCAGTACTTC.

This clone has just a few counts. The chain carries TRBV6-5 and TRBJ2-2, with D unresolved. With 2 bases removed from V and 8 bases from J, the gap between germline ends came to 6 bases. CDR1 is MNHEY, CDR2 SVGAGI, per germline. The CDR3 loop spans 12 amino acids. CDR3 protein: CASSYPSGELFF. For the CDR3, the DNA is TGTGCCAGCAGTTACCCGTCGGGGGAGCTGTTTTTT.

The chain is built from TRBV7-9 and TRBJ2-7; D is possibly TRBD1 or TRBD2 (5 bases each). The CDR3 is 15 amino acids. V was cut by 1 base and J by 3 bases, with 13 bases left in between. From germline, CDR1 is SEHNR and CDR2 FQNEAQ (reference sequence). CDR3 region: CASSLEKGPNYEQYF. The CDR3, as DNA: TGTGCCAGCAGCTTAGAAAAGGGACCAAACTACGAGCAGTACTTC.

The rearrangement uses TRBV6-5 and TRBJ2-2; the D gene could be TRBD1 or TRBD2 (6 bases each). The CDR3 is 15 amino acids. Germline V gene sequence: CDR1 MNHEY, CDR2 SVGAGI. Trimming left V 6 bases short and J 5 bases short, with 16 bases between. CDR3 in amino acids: CASRDGGGSTGELFF. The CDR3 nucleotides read TGTGCCAGCAGGGATGGAGGGGGAAGTACCGGGGAGCTGTTTTTT.

The CDR3 DNA reads as TGTGCCAGCAGCTTGGACACTAGCGGGAGATTCTACGAGCAGTACTTC. Its translation: CASSLDTSGRFYEQYF. V gene TRBV5-6 combines with J gene TRBJ2-7; 11 bases are shared with TRBD2. The germline CDR1 and CDR2 sequences are SGHDT and YYEEEE. There are 16 residues in the CDR3. Losses at the gene ends were 0 bases for V and 3 bases for J; bases not matched to a gene: 5.

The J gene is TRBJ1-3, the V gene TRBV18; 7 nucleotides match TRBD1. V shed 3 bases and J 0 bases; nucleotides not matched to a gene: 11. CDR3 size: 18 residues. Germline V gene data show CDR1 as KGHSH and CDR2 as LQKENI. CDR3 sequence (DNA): TGTGCCAGCTCACCGACAGGGTCCCTTCCAATCTCTGGAAACACCATATATTTT. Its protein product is CASSPTGSLPISGNTIYF. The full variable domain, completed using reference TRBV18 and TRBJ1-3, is NAGVMQNPRHLVRRRGQEARLRCSPMKGHSHVYWYRQLPEEGLKFMVYLQKENIIDESGMPKERFSAEFPKEGPSILRIQQVVRGDSAAYFCASSPTGSLPISGNTIYFGEGSWLTVV.

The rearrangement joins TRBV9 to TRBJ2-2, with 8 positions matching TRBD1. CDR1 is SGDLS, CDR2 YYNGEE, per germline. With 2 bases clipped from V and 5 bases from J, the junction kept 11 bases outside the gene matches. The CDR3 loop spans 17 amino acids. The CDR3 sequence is CASSVLRMTGDTGELFF. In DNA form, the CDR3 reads TGTGCCAGCAGCGTCCTAAGAATGACAGGGGATACCGGGGAGCTGTTTTTT.

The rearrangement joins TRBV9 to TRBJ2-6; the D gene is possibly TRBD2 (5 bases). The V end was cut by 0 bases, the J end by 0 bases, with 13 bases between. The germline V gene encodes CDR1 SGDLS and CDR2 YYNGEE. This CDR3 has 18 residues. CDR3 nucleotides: TGTGCCAGCAGCGTAGGGGGTAGCGCGAGCTCTGGGGCCAACGTCCTGACTTTC. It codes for CASSVGGSASSGANVLTF.

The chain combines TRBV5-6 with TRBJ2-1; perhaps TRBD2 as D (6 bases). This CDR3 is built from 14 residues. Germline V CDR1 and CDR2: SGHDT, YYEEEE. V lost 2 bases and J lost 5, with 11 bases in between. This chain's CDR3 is CASSFLAPHNEQFF. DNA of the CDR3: TGTGCCAGCAGCTTCCTAGCGCCTCACAATGAGCAGTTCTTC.

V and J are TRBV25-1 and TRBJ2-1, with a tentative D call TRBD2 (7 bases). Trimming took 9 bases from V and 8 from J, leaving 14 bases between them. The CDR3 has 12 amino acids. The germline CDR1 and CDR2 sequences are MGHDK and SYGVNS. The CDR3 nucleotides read TGTGCCAGTACTTTCGGGGGGCATGAGCAGTTCTTC. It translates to CASTFGGHEQFF.

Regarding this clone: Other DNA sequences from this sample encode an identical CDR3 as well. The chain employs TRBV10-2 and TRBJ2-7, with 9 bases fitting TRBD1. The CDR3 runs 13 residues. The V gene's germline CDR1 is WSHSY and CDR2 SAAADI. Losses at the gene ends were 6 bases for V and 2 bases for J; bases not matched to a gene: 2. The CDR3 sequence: CASRDRGPYEQYF. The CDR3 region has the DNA TGCGCCAGCAGGGACAGGGGCCCCTACGAGCAGTACTTC.

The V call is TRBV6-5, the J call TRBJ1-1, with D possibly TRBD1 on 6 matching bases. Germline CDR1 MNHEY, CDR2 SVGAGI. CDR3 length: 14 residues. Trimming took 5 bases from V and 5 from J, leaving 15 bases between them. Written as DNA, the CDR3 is TGTGCCAGCAGTCCGGCGGGGGGCGGTACTGAAGCTTTCTTT. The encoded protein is CASSPAGGGTEAFF.

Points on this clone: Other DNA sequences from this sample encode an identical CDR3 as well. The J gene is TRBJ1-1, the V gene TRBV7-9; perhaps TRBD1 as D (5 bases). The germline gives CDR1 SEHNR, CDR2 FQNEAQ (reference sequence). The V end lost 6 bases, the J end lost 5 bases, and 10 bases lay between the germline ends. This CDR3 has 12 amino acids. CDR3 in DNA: TGTGCCAGCAGTGACGGGGGAACTGAAGCTTTCTTT. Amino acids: CASSDGGTEAFF.

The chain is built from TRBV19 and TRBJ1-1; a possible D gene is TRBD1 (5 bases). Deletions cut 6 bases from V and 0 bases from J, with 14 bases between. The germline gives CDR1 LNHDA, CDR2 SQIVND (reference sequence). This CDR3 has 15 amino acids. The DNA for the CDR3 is TGTGCCAGTAGCCGGGGGGGGATAATGAACACTGAAGCTTTCTTT. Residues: CASSRGGIMNTEAFF.

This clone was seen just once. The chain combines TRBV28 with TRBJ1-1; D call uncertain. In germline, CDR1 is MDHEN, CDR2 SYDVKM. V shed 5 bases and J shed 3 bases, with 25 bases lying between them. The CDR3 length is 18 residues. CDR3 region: CASSEALTLSERDTEAFF. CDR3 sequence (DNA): TGTGCCAGCAGTGAGGCCCTCACACTGTCCGAAAGGGACACTGAAGCTTTCTTT.

CDR3 DNA: TGTGCCAGCAGCGTAGGACAGGGGGCGCCGATCAGGGATGAGCAGTTCTTC. Protein sequence: CASSVGQGAPIRDEQFF. This chain uses TRBV9 with TRBJ2-1, with TRBD1 matching over 10 bases. The V gene's germline CDR1 is SGDLS and CDR2 YYNGEE. The junction had 11 bases not matched to a gene; V was cut back by 0 bases and J by 8 bases. This CDR3 spans 17 amino acids.

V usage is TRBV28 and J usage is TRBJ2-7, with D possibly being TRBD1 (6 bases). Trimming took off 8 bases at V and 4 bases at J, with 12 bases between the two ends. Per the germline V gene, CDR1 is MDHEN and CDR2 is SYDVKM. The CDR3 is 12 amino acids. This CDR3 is CASYDRRYEQYF. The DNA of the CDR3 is TGTGCCAGCTACGACAGGAGATACGAGCAGTACTTC.

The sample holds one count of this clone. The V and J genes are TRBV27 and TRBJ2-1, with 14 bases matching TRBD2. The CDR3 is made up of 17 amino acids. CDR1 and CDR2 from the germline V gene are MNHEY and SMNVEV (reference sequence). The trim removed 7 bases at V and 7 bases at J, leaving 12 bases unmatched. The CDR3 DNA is TGTGCCAGCACCCCCCGGCCGGGACTAGCGGGAGTTAATGAGCAGTTCTTC. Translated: CASTPRPGLAGVNEQFF.

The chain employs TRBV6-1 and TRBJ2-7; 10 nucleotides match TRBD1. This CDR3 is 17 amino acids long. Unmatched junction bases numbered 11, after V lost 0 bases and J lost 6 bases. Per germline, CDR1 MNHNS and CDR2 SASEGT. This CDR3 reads CASSEARGGQGVIEQYF. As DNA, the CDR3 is TGTGCCAGCAGTGAAGCGCGGGGCGGACAGGGGGTTATCGAGCAGTACTTC.

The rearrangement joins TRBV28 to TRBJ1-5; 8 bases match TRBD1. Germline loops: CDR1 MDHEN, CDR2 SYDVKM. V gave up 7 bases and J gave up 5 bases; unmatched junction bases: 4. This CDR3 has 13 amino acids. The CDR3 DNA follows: TGTGCCAGCAAGTCAGGGGGCTATCAGCCCCAGCATTTT. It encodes CASKSGGYQPQHF.

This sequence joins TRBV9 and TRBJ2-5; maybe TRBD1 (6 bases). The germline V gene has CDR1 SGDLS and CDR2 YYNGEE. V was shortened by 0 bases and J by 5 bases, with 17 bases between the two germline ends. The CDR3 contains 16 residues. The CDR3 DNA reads TGTGCCAGCAGCGTAGAAGCAGGGGCGTTATGGGAGACCCAGTACTTC. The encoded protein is CASSVEAGALWETQYF.

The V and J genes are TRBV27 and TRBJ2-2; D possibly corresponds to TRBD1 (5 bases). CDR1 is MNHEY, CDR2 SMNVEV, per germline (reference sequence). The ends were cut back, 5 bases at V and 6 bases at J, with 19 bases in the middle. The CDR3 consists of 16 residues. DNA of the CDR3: TGTGCCAGCAGTATACAGGCCCCCCAACTTGCCGGGGAGCTGTTTTTT. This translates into CASSIQAPQLAGELFF.